The 21 T cell receptor beta chains below come from one sample, sequenced in a study of T cell responses to AZD1222 COVID-19 vaccine. Measured with immunoSEQ multiplex PCR; TCRdb has only the in-frame clones, and not every one. The sample includes 95,000 to 100,000 clones, about 90% of them seen just once. The sample here was peripheral blood, taken on day 0 of AZD1222 vaccination. The receptors stem from an adult in good health.

The chain couples TRBV5-1 to TRBJ2-5; the match to TRBD2 covers 7 bases. This CDR3 comprises 16 residues. The germline V gene has CDR1 SGHRS and CDR2 YFSETQ. V lost 1 base to trimming and J lost 1 base; unmatched junction nucleotides: 7. The CDR3: CASSLFGGSFQETQYF. The CDR3, as DNA: TGCGCCAGCAGCTTGTTCGGCGGGAGCTTCCAAGAGACCCAGTACTTC.

This clone was observed a few times. V usage is TRBV7-2 and J usage is TRBJ1-2; D is unresolved. CDR1 is SGHTA, CDR2 FQGNSA, per germline. The CDR3 runs 13 residues. Trimming left V 5 bases short and J 0 bases short, with 7 bases between. As DNA, the CDR3 is TGTGCCAGCAGCCCAACGTCTAACTATGGCTACACCTTC. Encoded protein: CASSPTSNYGYTF.

The count of this clone is one. The chain uses TRBV11-2 and TRBJ1-1; D not certain. The CDR3 spans 14 residues. Germline CDR1 and CDR2: SGHAT and FQNNGV. Trimming took off 5 bases at V and 1 base at J, with 11 bases between the two ends. The CDR3 nucleotides read TGTGCCAGCAGCCCAGGAGGGAAGAACACTGAAGCTTTCTTT. This gives the protein CASSPGGKNTEAFF. Complete variable domain (other parts from reference TRBV11-2 and TRBJ1-1): EAGVAQSPRYKIIEKRQSVAFWCNPISGHATLYWYQQILGQGPKLLIQFQNNGVVDDSQLPKDRFSAERLKGVDSTLKIQPAKLEDSAVYLCASSPGGKNTEAFFGQGTRLTVV.

The V call is TRBV7-3, the J call TRBJ1-5, with D possibly TRBD1 on 5 matching bases. Between the trimmed V and J ends, which lost 2 bases and 7 bases, there was a span of 9 bases. Germline V CDR1 and CDR2: SGHTA, FQGTGA. This CDR3 is 13 amino acids long. The CDR3 DNA sequence: TGTGCCAGCAGCTTAGGGGCTCGACAGCCCCAGCATTTT. The encoded protein is CASSLGARQPQHF. Filled out from reference TRBV7-3 and TRBJ1-5, the complete variable domain reads GAGVSQTPSNKVTEKGKYVELRCDPISGHTALYWYRQSLGQGPEFLIYFQGTGAADDSGLPNDRFFAVRPEGSVSTLKIQRTERGDSAVYLCASSLGARQPQHFGDGTRLSIL.

The chain employs TRBV30 and TRBJ2-3; the match to TRBD2 covers 9 bases. Germline V CDR1 and CDR2: GTSNPN, SVGIG (reference sequence). V lost 8 bases, J lost 0 bases, and 6 bases stayed unmatched. CDR3 length equals 14 residues. The DNA for the CDR3 is TGTGCCGGAACTAGCGGGCGTAGCACAGATACGCAGTATTTT. Translation: CAGTSGRSTDTQYF.

This chain uses TRBV6-5 with TRBJ1-3; possibly TRBD1 for D (6 bases). This CDR3 region has 16 residues. Trimming removed 0 bases at V and 0 bases at J, with 9 bases between. Germline values: CDR1 MNHEY, CDR2 SVGAGI. DNA for the CDR3: TGTGCCAGCAGTTACTCGGACAGCAGCTCTGGAAACACCATATATTTT. Encoded protein: CASSYSDSSSGNTIYF.

This clone has only one observation. The rearrangement links TRBV19 to TRBJ1-2; a weak D match, TRBD1 (6 bases). The CDR3 loop spans 13 amino acids. Germline V gene sequence: CDR1 LNHDA, CDR2 SQIVND (reference sequence). V gave up 6 bases and J gave up 0 bases, with 8 bases separating them. The CDR3 loop is CASSPGANYGYTF. The CDR3 DNA follows: TGTGCCAGTAGCCCAGGGGCTAACTATGGCTACACCTTC.

This chain links TRBV10-3 with TRBJ1-3, with D tentatively TRBD1 (5 bases). V lost 3 bases and J 5 bases, leaving 14 bases between the germline ends. The CDR3 length is 15 residues. Germline CDR1 is ENHRY and CDR2 is SYGVKD. The CDR3 region has the DNA TGTGCCATCAGTGACGCTGGGGGGAGAAGAAACACCATATATTTT. It specifies CAISDAGGRRNTIYF.

This chain links TRBV18 with TRBJ1-2, with a weak D call TRBD1 (6 bases). Germline V gene data show CDR1 as KGHSH and CDR2 as LQKENI. The V end lost 3 bases, the J end lost 3 bases, and 11 bases lay between the germline ends. The CDR3 runs to 14 residues. CDR3 region: CASSPQDSDYGYTF. CDR3 sequence (DNA): TGTGCCAGCTCACCTCAGGACAGTGACTATGGCTACACCTTC.

The rearrangement joins TRBV5-1 to TRBJ2-7; D possibly matches TRBD1 or TRBD2 (5 bases each). The CDR3 runs 16 residues. Germline CDR1 reads SGHRS; CDR2 reads YFSETQ. V lost 3 bases to trimming and J lost 0 bases, with 16 bases between them. The CDR3 DNA reads as TGCGCCAGCAGCTCCCAGTCATCAGGGAGCTCCTACGAGCAGTACTTC. Residues: CASSSQSSGSSYEQYF.

This chain joins TRBV5-1 and TRBJ2-1; 11 nucleotides agree with TRBD1. The CDR3 is made up of 15 amino acids. The V gene end was trimmed by 4 bases and the J gene end by 4 bases; junction bases not matched to a gene: 4. Per the germline V gene, CDR1 is SGHRS and CDR2 is YFSETQ. CDR3 sequence: CASSQGQGGYNEQFF. The CDR3 DNA is TGCGCCAGCAGCCAGGGACAGGGGGGATACAATGAGCAGTTCTTC.

About this clone itself: Other DNA sequences within the sample encode an identical CDR3. The rearrangement uses TRBV5-1 and TRBJ2-3; 7 bases align to TRBD2. The CDR3 is 15 amino acids. J was trimmed by 1 base and V by 0 bases; bases with no gene match: 2. Germline V lookup: CDR1 SGHRS, CDR2 YFSETQ. In nucleotides, the CDR3 is TGCGCCAGCAGCTTGGAAGGGAGGGGCACAGATACGCAGTATTTT. Protein: CASSLEGRGTDTQYF.

V and J are TRBV14 and TRBJ2-1; the D is unclear. With 4 bases removed from V and 1 base from J, the gap between germline ends came to 14 bases. Germline-derived CDR1 and CDR2 are SGHDN and FVKESK. This CDR3 has 16 amino acids. DNA for the CDR3: TGTGCCAGCAGCCGAAGGGTCGCAGAGTCCTACAATGAGCAGTTCTTC. Protein product: CASSRRVAESYNEQFF. The full variable domain, completed using reference TRBV14 and TRBJ2-1, is EAGVTQFPSHSVIEKGQTVTLRCDPISGHDNLYWYRRVMGKEIKFLLHFVKESKQDESGMPNNRFLAERTGGTYSTLKVQPAELEDSGVYFCASSRRVAESYNEQFFGPGTRLTVL.

The V call is TRBV21-1, the J call TRBJ2-5; no check of the table's D call, TRBD2, against the DNA was made. TRBV21-1 represents a pseudogene. This CDR3 contains 15 residues. The CDR3 spells CASSKAARLPETQYF. The CDR3 coding sequence is TGTGCCAGCAGCAAAGCGGCTAGACTCCCTGAGACCCAGTACTTC.

CDR3 DNA: TGTGCCAGCAGCCAAGACGGGGCCCGAACAGGCGGGGAGCTGTTTTTT. As protein: CASSQDGARTGGELFF. The V call is TRBV4-2, the J call TRBJ2-2; either TRBD1 or TRBD2 may supply D (5 bases each). The CDR3 covers 16 residues. Germline V gives CDR1 LGHNA, CDR2 YNFKEQ. V lost 0 bases and J lost 7, with 15 bases in between.

By share of the sample, this clone is large. This rearrangement joins TRBV6-4 to TRBJ1-5, with 7 bases lining up with TRBD1. V lost 3 bases, J lost 4 bases, and 3 bases stayed unmatched. In germline, CDR1 is MRHNA, CDR2 SNTAGT. The CDR3 consists of 14 residues. The CDR3 sequence is CASSEGTENQPQHF. CDR3 in DNA: TGTGCCAGCAGTGAAGGGACAGAGAATCAGCCCCAGCATTTT.

This chain uses TRBV27 with TRBJ2-7, with 9 bases identical to TRBD2. Trimming cost V 10 bases and J 1 base; bases outside gene matches: 11. Germline V CDR1 and CDR2: MNHEY, SMNVEV (reference sequence). The CDR3 spans 15 residues. This CDR3 reads CAIKKAGGESYEQYF. CDR3 bases: TGTGCCATCAAGAAAGCGGGAGGTGAATCCTACGAGCAGTACTTC.

This chain links TRBV15 with TRBJ1-5; 11 nucleotides agree with TRBD1. In germline, CDR1 is LNHNV, CDR2 YYDKDF (reference sequence). This CDR3 is built from 16 residues. Germline trimming cut 1 base from V and 4 bases from J; bases unmatched to any gene: 3. In DNA form, the CDR3 reads TGTGCCACCAGCAGAGGAGGGACAGGGGGTAATCAGCCCCAGCATTTT. Protein product: CATSRGGTGGNQPQHF.

The genes are TRBV2 and TRBJ2-7; D ambiguous. The CDR3 is made up of 11 amino acids. Trimming removed 7 bases at V and 2 bases at J, with 6 bases between. The V gene's germline CDR1 is SNHLY and CDR2 FYNNEI. CDR3 protein: CASMVAYEQYF. CDR3 nucleotides: TGTGCCAGCATGGTAGCCTACGAGCAGTACTTC.

The chain is built from TRBV19 and TRBJ1-5; 10 nucleotides match TRBD1. The germline V gene has CDR1 LNHDA and CDR2 SQIVND (reference sequence). The CDR3 is 17 residues long. After removal of 5 bases from V and 0 bases from J, the junction contained 7 bases not matched to a gene. In nucleotides, the CDR3 is TGTGCCAGTAGTGGGGGACAGGGGACTTATAGCAATCAGCCCCAGCATTTT. Translating it yields CASSGGQGTYSNQPQHF.

A single count supports this clone. The rearrangement uses TRBV28 and TRBJ2-5; tentative D call: TRBD2 (5 bases). Deletions cut 2 bases from V and 2 bases from J, with 9 bases between. The CDR3 loop spans 14 amino acids. The germline V gene has CDR1 MDHEN and CDR2 SYDVKM. The DNA of the CDR3 is TGTGCCAGCAGTTTAGTTACGGGACAAGAGACCCAGTACTTC. Translation: CASSLVTGQETQYF. The full variable domain, with the rest looked up from reference TRBV28 and TRBJ2-5, is DVKVTQSSRYLVKRTGEKVFLECVQDMDHENMFWYRQDPGLGLRLIYFSYDVKMKEKGDIPEGYSVSREKKERFSLILESASTNQTSMYLCASSLVTGQETQYFGPGTRLLVL.